Listed below are T cell receptor beta chains from one sample, sequenced in a study of identical twins. TCRdb re-derived calls from the 5' RACE reads in MiXCR, one entry per CDR3 protein. The sample includes under 900,000 distinct CDR3 sequences, 9% to 15% of them seen just once. This same sample was also part of a study on yellow fever vaccine responses in identical twins.

The source material was PBMCs. All receptors derive from a woman younger than 30 in good health. Each CDR3 is given with its conserved first and last residue. A D gene is named only where the DNA matches it firmly. Clone size is stated in some rows and not others, as once, few, many or a class when expanded.

D,J,length,size,V,CDR3,DNA
TRBD1,TRBJ1-5,15,few,TRBV4-1,CASSRDRSFNQPQHF,TGCGCCAGCAGTCGGGACAGGAGTTTCAATCAGCCCCAGCATTTT
NA,TRBJ1-1,15,NA,TRBV19,CASSIKGSGGTEAFF,TGTGCCAGTAGTATAAAGGGGAGCGGAGGTACTGAAGCTTTCTTT
NA,TRBJ1-6,15,many,TRBV7-2,CASSPRQNYNSPLHF,TGTGCCAGCAGCCCGAGACAGAACTATAATTCACCCCTCCACTTT
NA,TRBJ2-2,14,few,TRBV6-5,CASSSNRVTGELFF,TGTGCCAGCAGTTCGAACAGGGTTACCGGGGAGCTGTTTTTT
TRBD2,TRBJ2-1,16,few,TRBV5-1,CASSLSWRESYNEQFF,TGCGCCAGCAGCTTGAGCTGGCGGGAGTCCTACAATGAGCAGTTCTTC
NA,TRBJ2-3,14,many,TRBV24-1,CATSDRGGSDTQYF,TGTGCCACCAGTGACAGGGGAGGCTCAGATACGCAGTATTTT
NA,TRBJ1-3,12,many,TRBV2,CASSEEMDTIYF,TGTGCCAGCAGTGAAGAGATGGACACCATATATTTT
NA,TRBJ2-1,18,NA,TRBV11-2,CASSRGSGWPSSYNEQFF,TGTGCCAGCAGCCGGGGGTCTGGGTGGCCGAGCTCCTACAATGAGCAGTTCTTC
NA,TRBJ1-6,15,few,TRBV6-1,CASCVLGRMNSPLHF,TGTGCCAGCTGTGTTTTGGGCAGAATGAATTCACCCCTCCACTTT
TRBD2,TRBJ2-2,15,few,TRBV5-1,CASSLERGYTGELFF,TGCGCCAGCAGCTTGGAGCGGGGATACACCGGGGAGCTGTTTTTT
NA,TRBJ1-2,13,NA,TRBV29-1,CSVEDTFNYGYTF,TGCAGCGTTGAAGACACCTTTAACTATGGCTACACCTTC
NA,TRBJ2-1,12,few,TRBV24-1,CATSLSGGEQFF,TGTGCCACCAGTCTTAGTGGTGGTGAGCAGTTCTTC
TRBD2,TRBJ2-1,17,NA,TRBV20-1,CSARPYVSREVGDEQFF,TGCAGTGCTAGACCCTACGTCTCGCGGGAGGTGGGCGATGAGCAGTTCTTC
TRBD1,TRBJ1-2,13,NA,TRBV12-3/TRBV12-4,CASRGQEGSGYTF,TGTGCCAGCAGGGGACAGGAAGGTAGTGGCTACACCTTC
TRBD1,TRBJ2-1,13,many,TRBV10-3,CATQDRERNEQFF,TGTGCCACACAGGACAGGGAAAGGAATGAGCAGTTCTTC
NA,TRBJ1-5,12,many,TRBV7-8,CASGSSNQPQHF,TGTGCCAGCGGCAGCAGCAATCAGCCCCAGCATTTT
TRBD1,TRBJ2-3,17,few,TRBV18,CASSPPGQAYPTDTQYF,TGTGCCAGCTCACCACCGGGACAGGCTTACCCCACAGATACGCAGTATTTT
NA,TRBJ2-1,13,few,TRBV24-1,CATTSGPGGEQFF,TGTGCCACCACCTCAGGTCCTGGGGGTGAGCAGTTCTTC
NA,TRBJ2-3,15,NA,TRBV7-9,CASSSDLAVYDTQYF,TGTGCCAGCAGCTCGGATTTAGCGGTATACGATACGCAGTATTTT
NA,TRBJ2-5,18,few,TRBV4-1,CASSPSLLRDKGSETQYF,TGCGCCAGCAGCCCTTCCCTCCTACGGGACAAGGGATCAGAGACCCAGTACTTC
NA,TRBJ2-3,15,few,TRBV20-1,CSASVQKPYTDTQYF,TGCAGTGCTAGTGTACAGAAACCCTACACAGATACGCAGTATTTT
TRBD2,TRBJ2-5,15,few,TRBV20-1,CSARELAGEKETQYF,TGCAGTGCTAGAGAACTAGCGGGGGAAAAAGAGACCCAGTACTTC
NA,TRBJ2-1,15,few,TRBV7-9,CASTQGGYLFNEQFF,TGTGCCAGCACCCAGGGGGGGTATTTGTTCAATGAGCAGTTCTTC
TRBD1,TRBJ1-2,13,NA,TRBV6-2/TRBV6-3,CASTDREWYGYTF,TGTGCCAGCACTGACAGGGAATGGTATGGCTACACCTTC
NA,TRBJ2-2,14,NA,TRBV6-1,CASSAGSSTGELFF,TGTGCCAGCAGCGCGGGTAGTAGCACCGGGGAGCTGTTTTTT
TRBD1,TRBJ2-2,20,NA,TRBV11-1,CASSFQTGGRLGTQAGELFF,TGTGCCAGCAGCTTTCAAACAGGGGGGCGCCTTGGTACACAGGCCGGGGAGCTGTTTTTT
TRBD1,TRBJ1-2,16,NA,TRBV2,CASSEAGGQGGYGYTF,TGTGCCAGCAGTGAAGCCGGTGGACAGGGTGGCTATGGCTACACCTTC
TRBD1,TRBJ1-1,15,many,TRBV11-1,CASSLFGTGVTEAFF,TGTGCCAGCAGCTTATTCGGGACAGGGGTTACTGAAGCTTTCTTT
NA,TRBJ2-7,13,NA,TRBV4-2,CASSHSQGYEQYF,TGTGCCAGCAGCCACAGCCAGGGCTACGAGCAGTACTTC
NA,TRBJ2-2,18,once,TRBV11-2,CASRHRGGGTVNTGELFF,TGTGCCAGCAGACACCGGGGCGGCGGGACGGTCAACACCGGGGAGCTGTTTTTT
TRBD2,TRBJ2-1,15,few,TRBV20-1,CSAGTGTSAYNEQFF,TGCAGTGCAGGAACCGGGACTAGCGCCTACAATGAGCAGTTCTTC
NA,TRBJ2-3,15,few,TRBV5-1,CASSVRGSHTDTQYF,TGCGCCAGCAGCGTTAGGGGATCCCACACAGATACGCAGTATTTT
NA,TRBJ2-3,17,few,TRBV12-3/TRBV12-4,CASSLATDFWPTDTQYF,TGTGCCAGCAGTTTAGCTACGGACTTCTGGCCCACAGATACGCAGTATTTT
NA,TRBJ2-5,13,NA,TRBV6-4,CASSAAPQETQYF,TGTGCCAGCAGTGCAGCTCCTCAAGAGACCCAGTACTTC
NA,TRBJ2-1,12,NA,TRBV12-3/TRBV12-4,CASSQLYALQFF,TGTGCCAGCAGTCAGTTATATGCCCTCCAGTTCTTC
NA,TRBJ2-7,15,NA,TRBV5-1,CASSPQTGGPYEQYF,TGCGCCAGCAGCCCCCAGACGGGGGGCCCCTACGAGCAGTACTTC
TRBD2,TRBJ2-1,13,few,TRBV12-3/TRBV12-4,CATLPSGSNEQFF,TGTGCCACGCTCCCTAGCGGGAGCAATGAGCAGTTCTTC
TRBD1,TRBJ1-1,14,NA,TRBV7-2,CASSATGGRTEAFF,TGTGCCAGCAGCGCCACAGGGGGCAGGACTGAAGCTTTCTTT
NA,TRBJ2-2,17,NA,TRBV20-1,CSARVARLGPNTGELFF,TGCAGTGCTAGAGTGGCCCGCCTGGGCCCGAACACCGGGGAGCTGTTTTTT
TRBD2,TRBJ2-7,16,NA,TRBV2,CASSDSSGRFSYEQYF,TGTGCCAGCAGTGACTCTAGCGGGAGGTTCTCCTACGAGCAGTACTTC
TRBD1,TRBJ1-1,15,few,TRBV20-1,CSARGPDRAGTEAFF,TGCAGTGCTAGAGGCCCGGACAGGGCGGGCACTGAAGCTTTCTTT
TRBD2,TRBJ2-5,13,NA,TRBV15,CATRLAGVETQYF,TGTGCCACTAGACTAGCGGGAGTCGAGACCCAGTACTTC
NA,TRBJ2-3,14,few,TRBV5-1,CASRTGARTDTQYF,TGCGCCAGCAGGACCGGAGCCCGCACAGATACGCAGTATTTT
NA,TRBJ2-7,13,NA,TRBV29-1,CSVEGGGRYEQYF,TGCAGCGTTGAGGGGGGTGGTAGGTACGAGCAGTACTTC
NA,TRBJ1-1,14,NA,TRBV7-6,CASSRMGGNTEAFF,TGTGCCAGCAGCCGGATGGGCGGGAACACTGAAGCTTTCTTT
NA,TRBJ2-2,16,NA,TRBV3-1,CASSQDPTANTGELFF,TGTGCCAGCAGCCAAGATCCGACGGCGAACACCGGGGAGCTGTTTTTT
TRBD2,TRBJ2-7,14,NA,TRBV20-1,CSARDLAGSYEQYF,TGCAGTGCTAGAGATCTAGCGGGCTCCTACGAGCAGTACTTC
TRBD2,TRBJ2-1,16,NA,TRBV14,CASSQDRASGASEQFF,TGTGCCAGCAGCCAAGATAGGGCTAGCGGAGCTTCTGAGCAGTTCTTC
NA,TRBJ1-1,12,NA,TRBV20-1,CSAREGQPEAFF,TGCAGTGCTAGAGAGGGGCAGCCCGAAGCTTTCTTT
NA,TRBJ2-7,21,NA,TRBV28,CASSLAGVGVDYSPIRDEQYF,TGTGCCAGCAGTTTAGCAGGAGTGGGGGTGGACTACTCTCCCATCCGCGACGAGCAGTACTTC
NA,TRBJ2-2,16,few,TRBV20-1,CSARSDWSGVTGELFF,TGCAGTGCTAGATCGGACTGGAGTGGGGTTACCGGGGAGCTGTTTTTT
TRBD1,TRBJ1-6,18,many,TRBV28,CASSQLRDRGWSNSPLHF,TGTGCCAGCAGCCAACTCCGGGACAGGGGATGGAGCAATTCACCCCTCCACTTT
NA,TRBJ2-7,14,NA,TRBV10-2,CASRKRELTPEQYF,TGCGCCAGCAGAAAACGGGAGTTAACTCCCGAGCAGTACTTC
NA,TRBJ2-7,15,few,TRBV6-5,CASSYSRQGSYEQYF,TGTGCCAGCAGTTACTCGAGGCAGGGATCCTACGAGCAGTACTTC
TRBD1,TRBJ2-5,16,NA,TRBV20-1,CSATYLGQGFQETQYF,TGCAGTGCTACCTACTTAGGACAGGGGTTTCAAGAGACCCAGTACTTC